The next 6 T cell receptor beta chains were all read from a single sample in a study of technical replicates of blood from a handful of donors. Assay used: immunoSEQ multiplex PCR; TCRdb lists only in-frame clones, some missing. This table has under 90,000 clones, 95% to 98% appearing once. The specimen was T cells isolated from PBMCs. These TCRs come from a human donor in good health.

The V call is TRBV30, the J call TRBJ2-7, with 9 bases that match TRBD1. J lost 0 bases, V lost 3 bases, and 3 bases had no gene match. The germline CDR1 and CDR2 sequences are GTSNPN and SVGIG (reference sequence). The CDR3 spans 14 residues. CDR3 sequence reads: CAWRGDRVSYEQYF. The CDR3 DNA sequence: TGTGCCTGGAGGGGGGACAGGGTCTCCTACGAGCAGTACTTC.

There are a few counts of this clone. The CDR3 DNA reads as TGTGCCAGCAGTACCGGGACAGGGCCCAATTCACCCCTCCACTTT. Protein: CASSTGTGPNSPLHF. This rearrangement joins TRBV2 to TRBJ1-6; TRBD1 matches 9 bases. V lost 5 bases, J lost 7 bases, and 6 bases stayed unmatched. Germline V gene data show CDR1 as SNHLY and CDR2 as FYNNEI. The CDR3 has 15 amino acids.

The rearrangement joins TRBV10-3 to TRBJ2-2; 9 nucleotides line up with TRBD1. Looked up from germline, CDR1 is ENHRY and CDR2 is SYGVKD. J lost 1 base, V lost 11 bases, and 5 bases had no gene match. The CDR3 loop spans 14 amino acids. The CDR3 region has the DNA TGTGCCTCCAGGGGACAGGGGAACACCGGGGAGCTGTTTTTT. Translation gives CASRGQGNTGELFF.

The rearrangement links TRBV5-1 to TRBJ2-3; 7 positions match TRBD1. Germline CDR1 is SGHRS and CDR2 is YFSETQ. Losses at the gene ends were 10 bases for V and 3 bases for J; bases not matched to a gene: 8. This CDR3 is 13 amino acids long. CDR3 nucleotide sequence: TGCGCCGGCCGTACAGGGGAGACAGATACGCAGTATTTT. This codes for CAGRTGETDTQYF.

The V gene is TRBV20-1, the J gene TRBJ2-5; D unresolved. The CDR3 extends over 11 amino acids. Germline V gene sequence: CDR1 DFQATT, CDR2 SNEGSKA (reference sequence). V shed 8 bases and J shed 1 base, with 8 bases lying between them. This CDR3 reads CSHPVQETQYF. In DNA form, the CDR3 reads TGCAGTCATCCGGTCCAAGAGACCCAGTACTTC.

For this clone: A junction boundary mismatches the germline segment, possibly from a read error. The chain uses TRBV5-5 and TRBJ2-2, with D uncertain. In germline, CDR1 is SGHKS, CDR2 YYEKEE (reference sequence). This CDR3 is built from 14 residues. The CDR3 spells CASSSRLSTRELFF. CDR3 nucleotides: TGTGCCAGCAGCTCGCGACTCTCCACCCGGGAGCTGTTTTTT.